This entry lists 18 T cell receptor beta chains sequenced from one sample in a study of T cell responses to AZD1222 COVID-19 vaccine. TCRdb keeps only in-frame clones here, not all; method: immunoSEQ multiplex PCR. The sample contains about 130,000 clones, roughly 90% of which appear only once. The sample in question was peripheral blood, obtained on day 0 of AZD1222 vaccination. These receptors were collected from an adult in good health.

This chain connects TRBV9 to TRBJ2-1; D possibly corresponds to TRBD1 (6 bases). Looked up from germline, CDR1 is SGDLS and CDR2 is YYNGEE. This CDR3 has 15 residues. V lost 4 bases to trimming and J lost 3 bases, with 14 bases between them. In DNA, the CDR3 is TGTGCCAGCAGCCCAGGGGCGGAAAACTACAATGAGCAGTTCTTC. Its translation: CASSPGAENYNEQFF.

This clone was counted between two and nine times. The CDR3 DNA is TGTGCCAGTAGTTTCGTTGACGGTGTGTATCAGCCCCAGCATTTT. Its translation is CASSFVDGVYQPQHF. The chain links TRBV19 to TRBJ1-5; D is ambiguous. Trimming removed 5 bases at V and 5 bases at J, with 16 bases between. The CDR3 sequence is 15 residues long. Germline CDR1 LNHDA, CDR2 SQIVND (reference sequence).

The chain employs TRBV6-5 and TRBJ2-3; D is possibly TRBD1 (7 bases). The length of the CDR3 is 14 residues. V lost 10 bases to trimming and J lost 0 bases, with 14 bases between them. Germline V gene sequence: CDR1 MNHEY, CDR2 SVGAGI. CDR3 in amino acids: CATRGVLSTDTQYF. DNA for the CDR3: TGTGCCACCAGGGGGGTTTTAAGCACAGATACGCAGTATTTT.

This chain links TRBV6-6 with TRBJ2-5; 7 positions match TRBD1. J lost 5 bases, V lost 7 bases, and 10 bases had no gene match. Germline lookup yields CDR1 MNHNY and CDR2 SVGAGI (reference sequence). The CDR3 runs 14 residues. The CDR3 DNA reads TGTGCCAGCATTCCAGGGGGTCGGTGGGAGACCCAGTACTTC. Protein product: CASIPGGRWETQYF.

This chain joins TRBV19 and TRBJ2-7; D unclear. CDR3 length equals 13 residues. Germline assignment: CDR1 LNHDA and CDR2 SQIVND (reference sequence). V lost 7 bases, J lost 3 bases, and 13 bases lay in between. The CDR3 here is CASKRSDYYEQYF. In DNA form, the CDR3 reads TGTGCCAGTAAGAGGAGTGATTACTACGAGCAGTACTTC.

This clone was detected only once. The V and J genes are TRBV11-2 and TRBJ2-7, with D perhaps matching TRBD1 (6 bases). Between the trimmed V and J ends, which lost 0 bases and 6 bases, there was a span of 9 bases. Germline V gene data show CDR1 as SGHAT and CDR2 as FQNNGV. This CDR3 spans 13 amino acids. CDR3 in DNA: TGTGCCAGCAGCTTAGAAAACAGGGTCGAGCAGTACTTC. This gives the protein CASSLENRVEQYF.

DNA for the CDR3: TGTGCCAGCAGCCCCGTGGGGATGGGGAATTCACCCCTCCACTTT. Residues: CASSPVGMGNSPLHF. This rearrangement joins TRBV6-5 to TRBJ1-6; D not certain. This CDR3 region has 15 residues. The V end lost 6 bases, the J end lost 7 bases, and 16 bases lay between the germline ends. Germline V gene sequence: CDR1 MNHEY, CDR2 SVGAGI.

J is TRBJ2-5 and V is TRBV4-3, with TRBD2 matching over 8 bases. Unmatched junction bases numbered 6, after V lost 4 bases and J lost 5 bases. This CDR3 contains 14 residues. Per germline, CDR1 LGHNA and CDR2 YSLEER. CDR3 protein: CASSPRASGETQYF. CDR3 coding DNA: TGCGCCAGCAGCCCCAGGGCTAGCGGGGAGACCCAGTACTTC.

The chain combines TRBV5-1 with TRBJ2-1; tentatively, D is TRBD1 or TRBD2 (5 bases each). Germline CDR1 SGHRS, CDR2 YFSETQ. Trimming left V 4 bases short and J 4 bases short, with 15 bases between. CDR3 length: 15 amino acids. CDR3 DNA: TGCGCCAGCAGCCCCCTGGGACCTCGATACAATGAGCAGTTCTTC. The encoded protein is CASSPLGPRYNEQFF.

The chain uses TRBV3-1 (or the pseudogene TRBV3-2) and TRBJ1-1; no clear D gene. This CDR3 spans 14 amino acids. V gave up 0 bases and J gave up 8 bases, with 13 bases separating them. Germline V gene lookup returns CDR1 LGHDT and CDR2 YNNKEL (reference sequence). CDR3 nucleotide sequence: TGTGCCAGCAGCCAAGAAAAAGACGCTGGAGAAGCTTTCTTT. Its protein product is CASSQEKDAGEAFF.

J is TRBJ1-5 and V is TRBV4-1; D uncertain. Germline CDR1 reads MGHRA; CDR2 reads YSYEKL. V lost 0 bases and J lost 4, with 13 bases in between. The CDR3 consists of 16 residues. The CDR3 is CASSQEMAGNNQPQHF. The CDR3 bases are TGCGCCAGCAGCCAAGAGATGGCAGGTAATAATCAGCCCCAGCATTTT.

The chain has TRBV11-2 and TRBJ1-2, with 8 bases matching TRBD1. Germline trimming cut 3 bases from V and 8 bases from J; bases unmatched to any gene: 5. This CDR3 is 13 amino acids long. Germline V lookup: CDR1 SGHAT, CDR2 FQNNGV. The CDR3 protein is CASSFGQGAGYTF. For the CDR3, the DNA is TGTGCCAGCAGCTTTGGACAGGGAGCAGGCTACACCTTC.

The chain is built from TRBV3-1 (or the pseudogene TRBV3-2) and TRBJ2-1; 7 bases align to TRBD2. V was clipped by 2 bases and J by 4 bases; unmatched bases: 8. The CDR3 is made up of 16 amino acids. CDR1 is LGHDT, CDR2 YNNKEL, per germline (reference sequence). This chain's CDR3 is CASSQTAGLLYNEQFF. The CDR3 coding sequence is TGTGCCAGCAGCCAAACAGCGGGACTGCTTTACAATGAGCAGTTCTTC.

The rearrangement joins TRBV6-5 to TRBJ2-1, with 8 bases matching TRBD2. V shed 6 bases and J 8 bases; nucleotides not matched to a gene: 6. The CDR3 loop spans 13 amino acids. In germline, CDR1 is MNHEY, CDR2 SVGAGI. CDR3 nucleotides: TGTGCCAGCAGATTAGGACTAGCCGATGAGCAGTTCTTC. Its protein is CASRLGLADEQFF.

The DNA for the CDR3 is TGTGCCAGCAGCCGGGACAGCGGACGATCTGGAAACACCATATATTTT. This sequence encodes CASSRDSGRSGNTIYF. The chain couples TRBV9 to TRBJ1-3; 7 positions agree with TRBD1. The CDR3 length is 16 residues. V lost 4 bases and J lost 1; bases outside the gene matches: 8. Germline V gives CDR1 SGDLS, CDR2 YYNGEE.

V and J are TRBV28 and TRBJ2-1, with 7 nucleotides matching TRBD1. CDR1 is MDHEN and CDR2 is SYDVKM in the germline V gene. V gave up 2 bases and J gave up 8 bases; unmatched junction bases: 9. The CDR3 has 15 residues. The chain's CDR3 is CASSLRQGGGDEQFF. The CDR3 DNA sequence: TGTGCCAGCAGTTTAAGACAGGGTGGTGGCGATGAGCAGTTCTTC.

This clone showed up just a few times. The genes are TRBV5-1 and TRBJ1-4; D not certain. Between the trimmed V and J ends, which lost 0 bases and 0 bases, there was a span of 9 bases. CDR1 SGHRS and CDR2 YFSETQ come from the germline V gene. There are 16 residues in the CDR3. CDR3 nucleotides: TGCGCCAGCAGCTTGGGGAGCGTATCAACTAATGAAAAACTGTTTTTT. Translating it yields CASSLGSVSTNEKLFF.

CDR3 amino acids: CASSPKQGETQYF. CDR3 DNA: TGTGCCAGCTCACCAAAACAGGGGGAGACCCAGTACTTC. The V call is TRBV18, the J call TRBJ2-5, with 7 bases that match TRBD1. V trimming: 2 bases; J trimming: 5 bases; junction bases outside the gene matches: 2. Germline V lookup: CDR1 KGHSH, CDR2 LQKENI. The CDR3 is 13 residues long. The full variable domain, completed using reference TRBV18 and TRBJ2-5, is NAGVMQNPRHLVRRRGQEARLRCSPMKGHSHVYWYRQLPEEGLKFMVYLQKENIIDESGMPKERFSAEFPKEGPSILRIQQVVRGDSAAYFCASSPKQGETQYFGPGTRLLVL.